This is a list of T cell receptor beta chains from one sample in a study of T cell responses to AZD1222 COVID-19 vaccine. TCRdb's table, derived via immunoSEQ multiplex PCR, lists solely in-frame clones and lacks some. Among fewer than 200,000 clones, around 94% were seen once, and the ten largest hold 8.5% to 12%. The sample consisted of peripheral blood, taken on day 0 of AZD1222 vaccination. The origin of the receptors is an adult in good health. Each CDR3 is given with its conserved first and last residue. D genes are given only for firm matches. Expanded clones get a size class; other rows say once, few or many, or leave the size out.

J: TRBJ1-2
V: TRBV19
D: TRBD1
size: -
DNA: TGTGCCAGTAGTATAGATCTGACAGGGGGCGTAGACACCTTC
CDR3: CASSIDLTGGVDTF

J: TRBJ2-7
V: TRBV19
D: -
size: -
DNA: TGTGCCAGTAGTATAGTCGGGGCAGTCTCCTACGAGCAGTACTTC
CDR3: CASSIVGAVSYEQYF

J: TRBJ2-6
V: TRBV4-2
D: -
size: -
DNA: TGTGCCAGCAGCCAAGAAGGAGGGGTAGCTGGGGCCAACGTCCTGACTTTC
CDR3: CASSQEGGVAGANVLTF

J: TRBJ2-3
V: TRBV7-9
D: -
size: -
DNA: TGTGCCAGCAGCCTTGGAAGGGAAGGAGATACGCAGTATTTT
CDR3: CASSLGREGDTQYF

J: TRBJ1-1
V: TRBV12-5
D: TRBD1
size: -
DNA: TGTGCTAGTGGTACCCAGGGGGCCTCGGGTGAAGCTTTCTTT
CDR3: CASGTQGASGEAFF

J: TRBJ1-2
V: TRBV4-3
D: -
size: -
DNA: TGCGCCAGCAGCCAAGAGGGGTTGACAGACCGCCTCTATGGCTACACCTTC
CDR3: CASSQEGLTDRLYGYTF

J: TRBJ1-1
V: TRBV6-5
D: TRBD1
size: -
DNA: TGTGCCAGCAGACGACAGGGAAACACTGAAGCTTTCTTT
CDR3: CASRRQGNTEAFF

J: TRBJ1-6
V: TRBV14
D: -
size: -
DNA: TGTGCCAGCAGCAAAAGGGGGGCGTTTCTCAATAATTCACCCCTCCACTTT
CDR3: CASSKRGAFLNNSPLHF

J: TRBJ2-7
V: TRBV6-1
D: TRBD2
size: -
DNA: TGTGCCAGCAGTTTAGCGGGAGGGTCCCACGAGCAGTACTTC
CDR3: CASSLAGGSHEQYF

J: TRBJ1-5
V: TRBV4-1
D: -
size: once
DNA: TGCGCCAGCAGCCAAGGGGTGAAAGGTAGTCAGCCCCAGCATTTT
CDR3: CASSQGVKGSQPQHF

J: TRBJ1-2
V: TRBV6-5
D: -
size: -
DNA: TGTGCCAGCAGGTCCCTCTATGGCTACACCTTC
CDR3: CASRSLYGYTF

J: TRBJ1-1
V: TRBV7-2
D: TRBD1
size: -
DNA: TGTGCCAGCAGCTTAGCTGGGACAGGGGGTTTGGGCACTGAAGCTTTCTTT
CDR3: CASSLAGTGGLGTEAFF

J: TRBJ2-1
V: TRBV7-9
D: -
size: -
DNA: TGTGCCAGCAGCGACTCCTACAATGAGCAGTTCTTC
CDR3: CASSDSYNEQFF

J: TRBJ2-3
V: TRBV19
D: -
size: -
DNA: TGTGCCAGTAGTCCGTTGACAGAATTCCTTAGCACAGATACGCAGTATTTT
CDR3: CASSPLTEFLSTDTQYF

J: TRBJ1-2
V: TRBV9
D: -
size: -
DNA: TGTGCCAGCAGCGTAGTCGGACCAGACCGCTCCCCCTATGGCTACACCTTC
CDR3: CASSVVGPDRSPYGYTF

J: TRBJ2-7
V: TRBV19
D: -
size: -
DNA: TGTGCCAGCCCCGGACAGCGCCCTTCTGACGAGCAGTACTTC
CDR3: CASPGQRPSDEQYF

J: TRBJ2-2
V: TRBV7-9
D: TRBD2
size: -
DNA: TGTGCCAGCAGCGAACTAGCGGGGGCAGCGAACACCGGGGAGCTGTTTTTT
CDR3: CASSELAGAANTGELFF

J: TRBJ1-2
V: TRBV4-2
D: -
size: -
DNA: TGTGCCAGCAGCCAAGATCGATGGGTTGGACATCACGGCTACACCTTC
CDR3: CASSQDRWVGHHGYTF

J: TRBJ1-4
V: TRBV7-2
D: -
size: -
DNA: TGTGCCAGCAGCGCAATTAAAGGGTTTACTGAAAAACTGTTTTTT
CDR3: CASSAIKGFTEKLFF

J: TRBJ2-5
V: TRBV3-1/TRBV3-2
D: -
size: -
DNA: TGTGCCAGCAGCCCAACCCTGGACAGTGTGGAGACCCAGTACTTC
CDR3: CASSPTLDSVETQYF

J: TRBJ2-5
V: TRBV3-1/TRBV3-2
D: -
size: -
DNA: TGTGCCAGCAGCCACCAGGGTAAGGGGGAGACCCAGTACTTC
CDR3: CASSHQGKGETQYF

J: TRBJ2-1
V: TRBV27
D: TRBD1
size: -
DNA: TGTGCCAGCATGACGGGACAGCTTTACAATGAGCAGTTCTTC
CDR3: CASMTGQLYNEQFF